These 21 T cell receptor beta chains share one sample of origin, sequenced in a study of cytomegalovirus exposure and HLA in healthy donors. Using immunoSEQ multiplex PCR, the repertoire was profiled, and TCRdb retains in-frame clones only, with some absent. The sample has around 170,000 clones; approximately 90% are singletons. The sequenced material came from PBMCs. Receptors originate from a man younger than 30 in good health and CMV-seronegative.

The V and J genes are TRBV6-5 and TRBJ1-1; maybe TRBD1 (5 bases). The V gene's germline CDR1 is MNHEY and CDR2 SVGAGI. Trimming pared 2 bases from V and 1 base from J, leaving 14 bases between. The CDR3 spans 16 residues. CDR3 DNA: TGTGCCAGCAGTTACGTGGTCCGGGGGAAGAACACTGAAGCTTTCTTT. Protein sequence: CASSYVVRGKNTEAFF.

The chain carries TRBV6-1 and TRBJ1-2; D gene unclear. From germline, CDR1 is MNHNS and CDR2 SASEGT. V was trimmed by 4 bases and J by 4 bases, leaving 16 bases between them. The CDR3 contains 15 residues. CDR3 DNA sequence: TGTGCCAGCAGTGGTTACCCCCAAGGGAGCTATGGCTACACCTTC. Translating it yields CASSGYPQGSYGYTF.

This chain uses TRBV2 with TRBJ2-5; 7 positions agree with TRBD2. Germline loops: CDR1 SNHLY, CDR2 FYNNEI. J lost 5 bases, V lost 3 bases, and 6 bases had no gene match. The CDR3 sequence is 14 residues long. The chain's CDR3 is CASSDGLAVETQYF. The CDR3 coding sequence is TGTGCCAGCAGTGACGGGCTAGCGGTGGAGACCCAGTACTTC.

The CDR3 reads CASSLSQGLYEQYV. The CDR3 bases are TGTGCCAGCAGCTTGAGTCAGGGACTATACGAGCAGTACGTC. V usage is TRBV5-8 and J usage is TRBJ2-7; 7 bases match TRBD2. V dropped 1 base and J dropped 4; count of bases not matched to a gene: 5. Per germline, CDR1 SGHTS and CDR2 YDEGEE. CDR3 length equals 14 residues.

V usage is TRBV7-8 and J usage is TRBJ1-1, with D unclear. CDR3 size: 14 residues. Germline values: CDR1 SGHVS, CDR2 FQNEAQ. Trimming took off 5 bases at V and 1 base at J, with 11 bases between the two ends. CDR3 sequence (DNA): TGTGCCAGCAGCGGTAGAACAGAGAACACTGAAGCTTTCTTT. Protein sequence: CASSGRTENTEAFF.

A few counts support this clone. This chain joins TRBV5-6 and TRBJ2-7; D remains ambiguous. V lost 0 bases to trimming and J lost 1 base, with 14 bases between them. The CDR3 is 16 amino acids. CDR1 is SGHDT, CDR2 YYEEEE, per germline. The DNA for the CDR3 is TGTGCCAGCAGCTTGGGAGTGACACACGCTTCCTACGAGCAGTACGTC. Its protein is CASSLGVTHASYEQYV.

The rearrangement joins TRBV7-2 to TRBJ1-5, with D possibly TRBD1 on 6 matching bases. V was shortened by 5 bases and J by 2 bases, with 10 bases between the two germline ends. The CDR3 contains 14 residues. CDR1 is SGHTA, CDR2 FQGNSA, per germline. The CDR3 sequence is CASSIRQGNQPQHF. DNA of the CDR3: TGTGCCAGCAGCATCCGACAGGGCAATCAGCCCCAGCATTTT.

This chain uses TRBV4-2 with TRBJ2-1, with D possibly matching TRBD1 (5 bases). V gave up 0 bases and J gave up 4 bases, with 13 bases separating them. CDR1 LGHNA and CDR2 YNFKEQ come from the germline V gene. The CDR3 consists of 16 residues. In nucleotides, the CDR3 is TGTGCCAGCAGCCAAGATGCACAGGATTTTTACAATGAGCAGTTCTTC. Translating it yields CASSQDAQDFYNEQFF.

The table lists this clone with a few counts. The chain combines TRBV19 with TRBJ1-1; 8 bases fit TRBD1. After removal of 1 base from V and 4 bases from J, the junction contained 2 bases not matched to a gene. CDR1 and CDR2 (germline): LNHDA, SQIVND (reference sequence). The CDR3 sequence is 14 residues long. The CDR3 nucleotides are TGTGCCAGTAGTATAGGACAGGGGACCACTGAAGCTTTCTTT. Encoded protein: CASSIGQGTTEAFF.

This chain joins TRBV6-1 and TRBJ2-7; the D is unclear. Trimming left V 6 bases short and J 6 bases short, with 21 bases between. There are 15 residues in the CDR3. Looked up from germline, CDR1 is MNHNS and CDR2 is SASEGT. The CDR3 nucleotides are TGTGCCAGCAGCATGGGCGCCAGCTTGAGAATCGAGCAGTACGTC. Translated: CASSMGASLRIEQYV.

The V call is TRBV28, the J call TRBJ2-3; the match to TRBD1 covers 8 bases. Germline values: CDR1 MDHEN, CDR2 SYDVKM. Germline trimming cut 1 base from V and 3 bases from J; bases unmatched to any gene: 3. This CDR3 is 15 amino acids long. The CDR3: CASSLLTGGTDTQYF. The CDR3 region has the DNA TGTGCCAGCAGTTTATTAACAGGGGGTACAGATACGCAGTATTTT. Combining the CDR3 with reference TRBV28 and TRBJ2-3 gives the whole variable domain DVKVTQSSRYLVKRTGEKVFLECVQDMDHENMFWYRQDPGLGLRLIYFSYDVKMKEKGDIPEGYSVSREKKERFSLILESASTNQTSMYLCASSLLTGGTDTQYFGPGTRLTVL.

The chain is built from TRBV5-1 and TRBJ2-7; possible D gene TRBD1, 6 bases. Per the germline V gene, CDR1 is SGHRS and CDR2 is YFSETQ. V lost 3 bases and J lost 4, with 14 bases in between. This CDR3 has 14 residues. As DNA, the CDR3 is TGCGCCAGCAGCTCCTCCGGGACACTTTACGAGCAGTACTTC. Amino acids: CASSSSGTLYEQYF.

V usage is TRBV5-1 and J usage is TRBJ2-2; possible D gene TRBD2, 7 bases. The CDR3 has 15 amino acids. Germline values: CDR1 SGHRS, CDR2 YFSETQ. Trimming removed 5 bases from V and 2 bases from J, with 13 bases in between. The CDR3: CASRRGGANTGELFF. The CDR3 DNA follows: TGCGCCAGCAGGAGAGGGGGGGCAAACACCGGGGAGCTGTTTTTT.

The chain couples TRBV28 to TRBJ2-7, with a tentative D call TRBD2 (5 bases). This CDR3 region has 14 residues. Germline CDR1 is MDHEN and CDR2 is SYDVKM. Trimming pared 5 bases from V and 5 bases from J, leaving 16 bases between. The CDR3 DNA reads TGTGCCAGCAGTCTCACTAGTATGATGAACGAGCAGTACTTC. Translating it yields CASSLTSMMNEQYF.

This sequence joins TRBV10-3 and TRBJ2-5, with TRBD1 identical over 8 bases. The germline gives CDR1 ENHRY, CDR2 SYGVKD. This CDR3 is built from 15 residues. With 3 bases clipped from V and 4 bases from J, the junction kept 7 bases outside the gene matches. CDR3 sequence reads: CAISDRQGRGETQYF. The CDR3 region has the DNA TGTGCCATCAGTGACCGACAGGGGCGGGGAGAGACCCAGTACTTC.

V usage is TRBV4-2 and J usage is TRBJ1-6, with 7 bases identical to TRBD1. There are 15 residues in the CDR3. V shed 0 bases and J 7 bases; nucleotides not matched to a gene: 3. Germline CDR1 and CDR2: LGHNA and YNFKEQ. The DNA of the CDR3 is TGTGCCAGCAGCCAAGATCAGGGGGAAAATTCACCCCTCCACTTT. Amino acid sequence: CASSQDQGENSPLHF.

V and J are TRBV11-2 and TRBJ1-1; D ambiguous. The CDR3 loop spans 15 amino acids. Germline V gives CDR1 SGHAT, CDR2 FQNNGV. V gave up 2 bases and J gave up 4 bases, with 14 bases separating them. The CDR3 DNA is TGTGCCAGCAGCTTACCGGGGTTGGGGAGCACTGAAGCTTTCTTT. This sequence encodes CASSLPGLGSTEAFF.

The chain employs TRBV11-2 and TRBJ2-7; the match to TRBD2 covers 11 bases. The CDR3 is made up of 15 amino acids. Germline V gene lookup returns CDR1 SGHAT and CDR2 FQNNGV. The V and J ends lost 4 bases and 4 bases, in that order; junction bases with no gene match: 6. Written as DNA, the CDR3 is TGTGCCAGCAGCTACGGGACTAGCGGAGGATACGAGCAGTACGTC. Translated: CASSYGTSGGYEQYV.

The chain employs TRBV29-1 and TRBJ1-1; a weak D match, TRBD1 (5 bases). This CDR3 comprises 13 residues. In germline, CDR1 is SQVTM, CDR2 ANQGSEA. The V end lost 4 bases, the J end lost 0 bases, and 9 bases lay between the germline ends. The CDR3 DNA reads as TGCAGCGTTGCGGGGGTAATGAACACTGAAGCTTTCTTT. Translated, it gives CSVAGVMNTEAFF.

The chain links TRBV29-1 to TRBJ2-2; D is perhaps TRBD2 (7 bases). From germline, CDR1 is SQVTM and CDR2 ANQGSEA. Between the trimmed V and J ends, which lost 7 bases and 6 bases, there was a span of 15 bases. The CDR3 sequence is 13 residues long. Written as DNA, the CDR3 is TGCAGCGCCCAAGGGGGGGCGGCCGGGGAGCTGTTTTTT. This encodes CSAQGGAAGELFF.

The rearrangement uses TRBV28 and TRBJ2-7; TRBD1 aligns across 9 bases. V lost 2 bases and J lost 2; bases outside the gene matches: 1. The CDR3 sequence is 14 residues long. CDR1 is MDHEN, CDR2 SYDVKM, per germline. The CDR3 spells CASSLGTGPYEQYF. DNA for the CDR3: TGTGCCAGCAGTTTAGGGACAGGGCCCTACGAGCAGTACTTC.